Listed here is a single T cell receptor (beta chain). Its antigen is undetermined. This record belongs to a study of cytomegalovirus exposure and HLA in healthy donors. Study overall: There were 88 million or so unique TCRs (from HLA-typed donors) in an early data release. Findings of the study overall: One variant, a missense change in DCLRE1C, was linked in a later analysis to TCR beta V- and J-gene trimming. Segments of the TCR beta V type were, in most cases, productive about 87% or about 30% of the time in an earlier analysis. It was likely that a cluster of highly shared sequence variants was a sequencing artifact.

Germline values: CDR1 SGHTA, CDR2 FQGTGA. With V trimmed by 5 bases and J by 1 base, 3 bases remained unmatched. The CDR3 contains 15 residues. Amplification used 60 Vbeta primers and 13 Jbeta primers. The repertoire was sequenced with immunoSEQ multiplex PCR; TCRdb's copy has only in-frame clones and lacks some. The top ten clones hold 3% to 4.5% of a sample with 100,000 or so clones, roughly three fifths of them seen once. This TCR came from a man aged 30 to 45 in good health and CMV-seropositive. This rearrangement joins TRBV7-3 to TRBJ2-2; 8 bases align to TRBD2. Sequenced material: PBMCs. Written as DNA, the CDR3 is TGTGCCAGCAGCGGGACTAGTTTGAACACCGGGGAGCTGTTTTTT. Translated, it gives CASSGTSLNTGELFF.